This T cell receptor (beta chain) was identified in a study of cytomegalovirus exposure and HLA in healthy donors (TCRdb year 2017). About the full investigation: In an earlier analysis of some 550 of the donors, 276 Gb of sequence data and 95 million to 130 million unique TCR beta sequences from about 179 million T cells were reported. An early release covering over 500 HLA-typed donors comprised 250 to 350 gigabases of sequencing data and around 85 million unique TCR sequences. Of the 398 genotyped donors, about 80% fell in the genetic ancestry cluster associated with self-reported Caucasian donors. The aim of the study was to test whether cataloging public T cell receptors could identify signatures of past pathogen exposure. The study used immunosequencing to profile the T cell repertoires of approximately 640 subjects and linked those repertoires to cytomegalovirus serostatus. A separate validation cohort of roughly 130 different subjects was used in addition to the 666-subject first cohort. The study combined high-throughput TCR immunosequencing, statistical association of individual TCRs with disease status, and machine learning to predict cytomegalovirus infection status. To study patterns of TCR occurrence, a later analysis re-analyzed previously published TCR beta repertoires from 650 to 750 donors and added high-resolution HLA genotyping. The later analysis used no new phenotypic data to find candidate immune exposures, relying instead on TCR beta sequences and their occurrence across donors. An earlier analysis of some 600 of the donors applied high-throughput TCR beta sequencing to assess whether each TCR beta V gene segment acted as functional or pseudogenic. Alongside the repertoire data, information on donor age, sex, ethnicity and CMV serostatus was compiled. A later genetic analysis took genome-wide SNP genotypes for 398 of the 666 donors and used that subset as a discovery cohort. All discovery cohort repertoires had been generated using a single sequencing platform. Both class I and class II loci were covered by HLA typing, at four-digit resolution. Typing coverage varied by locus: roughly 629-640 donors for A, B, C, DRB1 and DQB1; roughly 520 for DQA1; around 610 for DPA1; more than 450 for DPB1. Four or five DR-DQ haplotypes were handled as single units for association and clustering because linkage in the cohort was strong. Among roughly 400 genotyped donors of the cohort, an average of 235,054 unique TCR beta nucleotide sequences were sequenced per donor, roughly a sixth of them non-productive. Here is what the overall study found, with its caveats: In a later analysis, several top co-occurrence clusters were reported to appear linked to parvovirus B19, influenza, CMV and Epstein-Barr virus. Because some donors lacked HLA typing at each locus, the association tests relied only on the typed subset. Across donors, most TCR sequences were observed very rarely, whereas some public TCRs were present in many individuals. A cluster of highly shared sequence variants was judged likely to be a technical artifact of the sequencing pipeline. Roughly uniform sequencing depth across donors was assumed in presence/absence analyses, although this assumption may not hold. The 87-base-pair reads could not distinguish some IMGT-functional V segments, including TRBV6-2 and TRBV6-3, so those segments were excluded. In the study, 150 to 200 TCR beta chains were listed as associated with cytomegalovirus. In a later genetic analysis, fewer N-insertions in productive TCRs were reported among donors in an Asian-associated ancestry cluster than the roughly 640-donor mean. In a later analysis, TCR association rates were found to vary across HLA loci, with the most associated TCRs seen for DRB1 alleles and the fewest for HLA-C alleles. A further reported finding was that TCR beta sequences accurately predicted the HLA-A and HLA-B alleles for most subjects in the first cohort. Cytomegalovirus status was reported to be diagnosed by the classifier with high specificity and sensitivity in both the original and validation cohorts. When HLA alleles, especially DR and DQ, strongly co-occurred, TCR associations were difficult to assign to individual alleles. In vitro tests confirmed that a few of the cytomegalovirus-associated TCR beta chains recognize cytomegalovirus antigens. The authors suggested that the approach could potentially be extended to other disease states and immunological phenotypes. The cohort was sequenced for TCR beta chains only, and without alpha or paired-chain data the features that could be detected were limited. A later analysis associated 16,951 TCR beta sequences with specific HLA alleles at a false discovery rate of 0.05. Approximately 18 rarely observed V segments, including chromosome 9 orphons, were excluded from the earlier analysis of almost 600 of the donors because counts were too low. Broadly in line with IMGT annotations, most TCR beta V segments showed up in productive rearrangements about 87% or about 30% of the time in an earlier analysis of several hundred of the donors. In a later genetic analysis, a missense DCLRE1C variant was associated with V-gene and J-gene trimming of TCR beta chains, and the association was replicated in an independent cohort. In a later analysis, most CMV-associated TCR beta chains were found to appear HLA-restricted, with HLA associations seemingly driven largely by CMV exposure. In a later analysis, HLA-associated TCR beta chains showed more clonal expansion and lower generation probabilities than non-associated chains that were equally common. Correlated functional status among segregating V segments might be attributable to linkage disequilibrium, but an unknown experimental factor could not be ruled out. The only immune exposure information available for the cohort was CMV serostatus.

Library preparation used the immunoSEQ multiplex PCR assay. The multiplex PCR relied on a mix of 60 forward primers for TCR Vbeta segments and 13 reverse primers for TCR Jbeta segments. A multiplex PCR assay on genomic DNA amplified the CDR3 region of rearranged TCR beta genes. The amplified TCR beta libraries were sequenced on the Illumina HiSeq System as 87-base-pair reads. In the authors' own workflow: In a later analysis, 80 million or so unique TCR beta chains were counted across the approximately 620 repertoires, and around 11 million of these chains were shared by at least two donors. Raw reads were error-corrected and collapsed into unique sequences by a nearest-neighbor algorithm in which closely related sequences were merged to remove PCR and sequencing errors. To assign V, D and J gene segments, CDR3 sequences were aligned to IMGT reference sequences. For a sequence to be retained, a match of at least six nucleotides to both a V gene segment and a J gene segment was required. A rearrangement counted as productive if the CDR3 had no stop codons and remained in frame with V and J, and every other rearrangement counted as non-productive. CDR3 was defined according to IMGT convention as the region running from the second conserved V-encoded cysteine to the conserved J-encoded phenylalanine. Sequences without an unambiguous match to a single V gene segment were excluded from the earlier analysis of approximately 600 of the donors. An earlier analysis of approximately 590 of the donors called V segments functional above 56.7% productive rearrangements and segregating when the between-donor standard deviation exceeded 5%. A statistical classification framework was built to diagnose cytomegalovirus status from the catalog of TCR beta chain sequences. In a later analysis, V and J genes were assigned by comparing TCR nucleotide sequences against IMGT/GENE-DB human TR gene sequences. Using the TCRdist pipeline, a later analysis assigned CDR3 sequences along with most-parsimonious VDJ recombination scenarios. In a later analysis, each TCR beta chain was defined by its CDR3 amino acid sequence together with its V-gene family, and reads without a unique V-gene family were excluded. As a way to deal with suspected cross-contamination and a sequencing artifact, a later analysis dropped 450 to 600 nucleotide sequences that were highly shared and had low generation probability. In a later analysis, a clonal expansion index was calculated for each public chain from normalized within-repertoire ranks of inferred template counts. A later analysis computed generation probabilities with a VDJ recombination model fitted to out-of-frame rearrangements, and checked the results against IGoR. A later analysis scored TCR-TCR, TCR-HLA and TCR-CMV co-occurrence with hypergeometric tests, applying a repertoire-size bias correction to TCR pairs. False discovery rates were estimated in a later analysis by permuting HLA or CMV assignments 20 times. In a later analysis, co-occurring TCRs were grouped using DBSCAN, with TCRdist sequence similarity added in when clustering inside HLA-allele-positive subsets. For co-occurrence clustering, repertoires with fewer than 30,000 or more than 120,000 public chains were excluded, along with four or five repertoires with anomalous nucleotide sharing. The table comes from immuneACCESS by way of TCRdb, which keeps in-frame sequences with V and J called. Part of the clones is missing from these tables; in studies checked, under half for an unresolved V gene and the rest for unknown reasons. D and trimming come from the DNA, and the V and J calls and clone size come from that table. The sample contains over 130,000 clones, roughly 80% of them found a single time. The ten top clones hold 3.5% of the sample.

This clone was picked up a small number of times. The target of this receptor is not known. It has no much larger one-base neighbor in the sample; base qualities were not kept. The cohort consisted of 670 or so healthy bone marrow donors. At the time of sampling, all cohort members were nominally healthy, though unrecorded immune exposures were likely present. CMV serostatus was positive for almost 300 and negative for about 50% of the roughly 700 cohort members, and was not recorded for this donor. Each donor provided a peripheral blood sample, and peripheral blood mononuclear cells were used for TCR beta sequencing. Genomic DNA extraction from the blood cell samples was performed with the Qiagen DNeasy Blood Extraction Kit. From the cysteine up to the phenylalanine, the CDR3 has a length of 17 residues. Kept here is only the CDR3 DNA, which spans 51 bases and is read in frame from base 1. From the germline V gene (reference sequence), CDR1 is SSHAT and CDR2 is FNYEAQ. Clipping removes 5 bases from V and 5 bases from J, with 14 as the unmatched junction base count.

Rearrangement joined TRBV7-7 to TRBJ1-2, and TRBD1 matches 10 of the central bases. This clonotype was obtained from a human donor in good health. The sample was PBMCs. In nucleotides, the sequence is TGTGCCAGCAGCCAACCGGGACAGGGGAAGAATGGGTATGGCTACACCTTC. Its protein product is CASSQPGQGKNGYGYTF.